These 26 T cell receptor beta chains came from one sample sequenced in a study of early T cells in non-severe SARS-CoV-2 infection. TCRdb independently ran MiXCR on the 5' RACE reads; one entry per CDR3 protein. The top ten hold over 6.5% of the sample, which has over 70,000 distinct CDR3 sequences, around 15% seen once. Sequencing was performed on whole blood. Source of these receptors: an adult who was a healthcare worker with PCR-confirmed SARS-CoV-2 infection or an uninfected control (not recorded which).

This clonotype was recorded many times. This chain links TRBV19 with TRBJ2-4; 7 bases match TRBD2. The V segment lost 4 bases and the J segment 5 bases; nucleotides outside the gene matches: 5. The V gene's germline CDR1 is LNHDA and CDR2 SQIVND (reference sequence). The CDR3 sequence is 14 residues long. The CDR3 sequence: CASSTRDYQNIQYF. In DNA, the CDR3 is TGTGCCAGTAGTACCCGGGACTACCAAAACATTCAGTACTTC.

This clonotype appeared many times. The chain links TRBV3-1 to TRBJ2-1; the D is unclear. The V end was cut by 5 bases, the J end by 0 bases, with 14 bases between. Germline V gene lookup returns CDR1 LGHDT and CDR2 YNNKEL (reference sequence). This CDR3 region has 16 residues. DNA of the CDR3: TGTGCCAGCAGCTCAGGAGCGTCGAACTCCTACAATGAGCAGTTCTTC. Translation gives CASSSGASNSYNEQFF.

This chain links TRBV12-3 or TRBV12-4 with TRBJ2-7; no clear D gene. V was shortened by 6 bases and J by 2 bases, with 14 bases between the two germline ends. The CDR3 is 14 amino acids. The CDR3 region is CASSPARAPYEQYF. In DNA form, the CDR3 reads TGTGCCAGCAGCCCTGCCCGGGCTCCCTACGAGCAGTACTTC.

Written as DNA, the CDR3 is TGTGCCAGCAGTTTACTGAGAGAGACCCAGTACTTC. It yields the protein CASSLLRETQYF. This chain connects TRBV12-3 or TRBV12-4 to TRBJ2-5, with unresolved D. This CDR3 contains 12 residues. V lost 2 bases, J lost 4 bases, and 5 bases lay in between.

The chain joins TRBV7-2 to TRBJ2-7; D remains ambiguous. This CDR3 spans 15 amino acids. CDR1 and CDR2 from the germline V gene are SGHTA and FQGNSA. The V and J ends lost 5 bases and 0 bases respectively, with 14 bases between them. The CDR3 loop is CASSVTRTASYEQYF. In DNA form, the CDR3 reads TGTGCCAGCAGCGTAACGCGGACCGCCTCCTACGAGCAGTACTTC.

There are many counts of this clonotype. The rearrangement uses TRBV20-1 and TRBJ2-3; D may be TRBD1 (6 bases). The V end was cut by 6 bases, the J end by 0 bases, with 16 bases between. The CDR3 is 15 amino acids. Germline-derived CDR1 and CDR2 are DFQATT and SNEGSKA (reference sequence). The CDR3 here is CSAARQAVSTDTQYF. CDR3 coding DNA: TGCAGTGCAGCGAGACAGGCGGTTAGCACAGATACGCAGTATTTT.

This clonotype came up a few times. The V gene is TRBV6-5, the J gene TRBJ2-2, with TRBD2 as a possible D gene (6 bases). Trimming shortened V by 0 bases and J by 4 bases, and 12 bases separated the two germline ends. Per the germline V gene, CDR1 is MNHEY and CDR2 is SVGAGI. This CDR3 comprises 16 residues. Here the CDR3 reads CASSYSRRGGTGELFF. CDR3 DNA: TGTGCCAGCAGTTACTCGAGGAGGGGTGGCACCGGGGAGCTGTTTTTT.

The rearrangement joins TRBV6-6 to TRBJ2-1; 9 nucleotides agree with TRBD2. The CDR3 totals 15 residues. With V trimmed by 4 bases and J by 10 bases, 11 bases remained unmatched. Germline V gives CDR1 MNHNY, CDR2 SVGAGI (reference sequence). The CDR3 region has the DNA TGTGCCAGCAGTTTGGCGGGAGGGGGAAGTGGCGAGCAGTTCTTC. It translates to CASSLAGGGSGEQFF.

This clonotype has more than one count but fewer than ten. V gene TRBV5-1 combines with J gene TRBJ2-7; D uncertain. Trimming removed 4 bases at V and 6 bases at J, with 8 bases between. The CDR3 runs to 11 residues. Germline V gene sequence: CDR1 SGHRS, CDR2 YFSETQ. The CDR3 region has the DNA TGCGCCAGCAGCCTCGCGTCCGAGCAGTACTTC. Residues: CASSLASEQYF. Variable domain in full (rest from reference TRBV5-1 and TRBJ2-7): KAGVTQTPRYLIKTRGQQVTLSCSPISGHRSVSWYQQTPGQGLQFLFEYFSETQRNKGNFPGRFSGRQFSNSRSEMNVSTLELGDSALYLCASSLASEQYFGPGTRLTVT.

V and J are TRBV7-9 and TRBJ1-1, with 7 nucleotides matching TRBD1. The CDR3 totals 17 residues. Germline V gives CDR1 SEHNR, CDR2 FQNEAQ (reference sequence). V gave up 3 bases and J gave up 4 bases; unmatched junction bases: 14. The CDR3 DNA is TGTGCCAGCAGCTTCACTCAGGTCCCCCGACAGGGCACTGAAGCTTTCTTT. Translation: CASSFTQVPRQGTEAFF.

This clonotype was seen a few times. The rearrangement links TRBV7-3 to TRBJ1-3, with TRBD1 as a possible D gene (5 bases). In germline, CDR1 is SGHTA, CDR2 FQGTGA. The CDR3 sequence is 15 residues long. Trimming left V 5 bases short and J 3 bases short, with 14 bases between. The CDR3 reads CASSPRRGGGNTIYF. CDR3 in DNA: TGTGCCAGCAGCCCGCGGAGGGGAGGTGGAAACACCATATATTTT.

This clonotype was observed many times. The chain joins TRBV28 to TRBJ2-3; D remains unclear. This CDR3 has 17 amino acids. The germline V gene has CDR1 MDHEN and CDR2 SYDVKM. The germline V and J ends were trimmed by 6 bases and 5 bases, with 24 bases remaining between them. This chain's CDR3 is CASSPTRSVIIGDTQYF. The DNA of the CDR3 is TGTGCCAGCAGCCCCACTCGTTCAGTCATAATAGGAGATACGCAGTATTTT.

The V call is TRBV28, the J call TRBJ2-7, with 7 bases matching TRBD1. CDR1 MDHEN and CDR2 SYDVKM come from the germline V gene. J lost 5 bases, V lost 3 bases, and 4 bases had no gene match. The CDR3 consists of 13 residues. In DNA, the CDR3 is TGTGCCAGCAGTTTTCCGGGACAGAACGAGCAGTACTTC. It yields the protein CASSFPGQNEQYF.

This clonotype was recorded a few times. The chain uses TRBV20-1 and TRBJ2-7; D call uncertain. Trimming stripped 3 bases from V and 4 bases from J, with 7 bases between. CDR1 is DFQATT and CDR2 is SNEGSKA in the germline V gene (reference sequence). This CDR3 contains 11 residues. The CDR3 here is CSARQRYEQYF. The CDR3 DNA sequence: TGCAGTGCTAGGCAAAGATACGAGCAGTACTTC.

This clonotype was observed a handful of times. The chain joins TRBV24-1 to TRBJ2-3, with 12 bases matching TRBD2. The CDR3 is 20 amino acids. With 4 bases clipped from V and 5 bases from J, the junction kept 18 bases outside the gene matches. CDR1 and CDR2 from the germline V gene are KGHDR and SFDVKD. The CDR3 DNA follows: TGTGCCACCAGTGACCTGACAGGGGGCGCGACTAGCGGGAGATTAGATACGCAGTATTTT. Translating gives CATSDLTGGATSGRLDTQYF.

The V and J genes are TRBV28 and TRBJ2-1; tentatively, D is TRBD2 (6 bases). Trimming stripped 4 bases from V and 2 bases from J, with 15 bases between. The CDR3 has 16 residues. Germline V gene sequence: CDR1 MDHEN, CDR2 SYDVKM. The CDR3 loop reads CASSSAGSPAYNEQFF. CDR3 coding DNA: TGTGCCAGCAGTTCGGCCGGGAGTCCAGCCTACAATGAGCAGTTCTTC.

This clonotype showed up many times. The chain combines TRBV25-1 with TRBJ2-7, with a possible D match to TRBD1 (6 bases). CDR1 MGHDK and CDR2 SYGVNS come from the germline V gene. The length of the CDR3 is 12 residues. V shed 8 bases and J shed 7 bases, with 15 bases lying between them. The CDR3 coding sequence is TGTGCCAGCGGAACAGGGAGTGAGGAGCAGTACTTC. Protein: CASGTGSEEQYF.

The chain has TRBV28 and TRBJ1-2; 8 bases fit TRBD1. Germline CDR1 reads MDHEN; CDR2 reads SYDVKM. Unmatched junction bases numbered 8, after V lost 5 bases and J lost 6 bases. The CDR3 has 14 residues. CDR3 sequence reads: CASSRAGGPNGYTF. The CDR3 DNA reads TGTGCCAGCAGTCGAGCAGGGGGCCCAAATGGCTACACCTTC.

J is TRBJ2-3 and V is TRBV29-1; D possibly corresponds to TRBD1 (5 bases). The germline V gene has CDR1 SQVTM and CDR2 ANQGSEA. Trimming cost V 7 bases and J 6 bases, with 11 bases left between them. This CDR3 has 11 residues. The CDR3 nucleotides read TGCAGCGCCCCAGGGTCGGATACGCAGTATTTT. Protein: CSAPGSDTQYF.

This clonotype has only a few counts. This chain uses TRBV7-9 with TRBJ2-3; D is ambiguous. With 3 bases removed from V and 2 bases from J, the gap between germline ends came to 3 bases. There are 12 residues in the CDR3. Looked up from germline, CDR1 is SEHNR and CDR2 is FQNEAQ (reference sequence). CDR3 region: CASSFDTDTQYF. The CDR3 nucleotides are TGTGCCAGCAGCTTCGACACAGATACGCAGTATTTT.

The V call is TRBV6-2 or TRBV6-3, the J call TRBJ1-5; 9 nucleotides match TRBD1. This CDR3 spans 15 amino acids. Germline V lookup: CDR1 MNHEY, CDR2 SVGEGT. The V segment lost 6 bases and the J segment 5 bases; nucleotides outside the gene matches: 8. The CDR3 sequence is CASRMGQGGHQPQHF. The CDR3, as DNA: TGTGCCAGCAGGATGGGACAGGGAGGCCATCAGCCCCAGCATTTT.

J is TRBJ2-7 and V is TRBV5-1, with 12 bases aligning to TRBD2. V was pared by 0 bases and J by 1 base, with 5 bases of the junction left unmatched. The CDR3 is 17 amino acids. In germline, CDR1 is SGHRS, CDR2 YFSETQ. The CDR3 spells CASSLAGLAGSSYEQYF. Here the CDR3 DNA reads TGCGCCAGCAGCTTGGCAGGACTAGCGGGATCATCCTACGAGCAGTACTTC.

The chain uses TRBV7-2 and TRBJ1-1; 8 bases line up with TRBD1. The CDR3 covers 14 residues. The junction had 7 bases not matched to a gene; V was cut back by 5 bases and J by 5 bases. Germline V CDR1 and CDR2: SGHTA, FQGNSA. The CDR3 bases are TGTGCCAGCAGCCGCATACAGGGGGTTACTGAAGCTTTCTTT. It translates to CASSRIQGVTEAFF.

The table lists this clonotype with many counts. The rearrangement joins TRBV3-1 to TRBJ2-5, with unresolved D. The length of the CDR3 is 14 residues. Per germline, CDR1 LGHDT and CDR2 YNNKEL (reference sequence). The ends were cut back, 1 base at V and 0 bases at J, with 6 bases in the middle. The CDR3 loop reads CASSQGQNQETQYF. The CDR3 DNA is TGTGCCAGCAGCCAAGGGCAGAACCAAGAGACCCAGTACTTC.

This clonotype was seen repeatedly, ten times or more. The chain joins TRBV12-5 to TRBJ2-7; 10 bases are a match to TRBD2. The CDR3 length is 16 residues. The trim removed 4 bases at V and 2 bases at J, leaving 8 bases unmatched. Germline V gene data show CDR1 as LGHNT and CDR2 as FRNRAP. CDR3 in amino acids: CASGSFPTSGTYEQYF. DNA of the CDR3: TGTGCTAGTGGTTCCTTCCCCACTAGCGGGACCTACGAGCAGTACTTC.

This clonotype was seen more than once but under ten times. The chain carries TRBV13 and TRBJ2-7; 7 nucleotides align to TRBD2. The V gene's germline CDR1 is PRHDT and CDR2 FYEKMQ (reference sequence). The CDR3 loop spans 14 amino acids. V trimming: 3 bases; J trimming: 1 base; junction bases outside the gene matches: 3. The CDR3 coding sequence is TGTGCCAGCAGCTTTAGCGGGCTTTCCTACGAGCAGTACTTC. It codes for CASSFSGLSYEQYF.